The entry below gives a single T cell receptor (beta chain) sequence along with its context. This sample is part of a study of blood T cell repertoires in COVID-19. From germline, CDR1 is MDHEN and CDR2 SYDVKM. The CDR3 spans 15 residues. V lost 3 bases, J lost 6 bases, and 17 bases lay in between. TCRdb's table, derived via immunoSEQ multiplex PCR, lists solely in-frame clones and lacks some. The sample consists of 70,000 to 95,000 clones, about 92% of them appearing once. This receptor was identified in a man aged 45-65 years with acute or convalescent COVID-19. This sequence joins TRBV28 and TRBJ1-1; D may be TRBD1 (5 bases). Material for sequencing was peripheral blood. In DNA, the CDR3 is TGTGCCAGCAGTTTTACCCCCCGCCGGGGGGCTGAAGCTTTCTTT. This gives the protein CASSFTPRRGAEAFF.